This TCR beta chain was recovered during a study of siplizumab effects on memory and regulatory T cells. Findings and limits, study-wide: Tracing alloreactive clones into unstimulated subsets worked for only a minor fraction of them. Apparently key alloresponse contributors, naive T cells also seemed more diverse than memory cells. Naive or memory phenotype was unassignable for roughly 75-95% of proliferating CD4+ or CD8+ clones.

Points on this clone: Its antigen is still unknown. The sample holds other DNA sequences that translate to the same CDR3.

Here immunoSEQ multiplex PCR was the method, and the copy in TCRdb shows in-frame clones only, minus some. This sample has around 110,000 clones, with about 94% found just once. V lost 0 bases, J lost 5 bases, and 5 bases lay in between. The CDR3 has 12 amino acids. CDR1 SGHRS and CDR2 YFSETQ come from the germline V gene. The J gene is TRBJ2-5, the V gene TRBV5-1; D is uncertain. The sequence was collected from a human donor in good health. Sequencing was done on a sample of non-Treg CD4+ T cells sorted from blood. CDR3 protein: CASSLGAETQYF. CDR3 DNA: TGCGCCAGCAGCTTGGGAGCCGAGACCCAGTACTTC.